The subject of this entry is one T cell receptor beta chain. The antigen is not known. For each CDR3 protein, TCRdb gives one entry from its re-call of the 5' RACE reads, without DNA. This table lists some 600,000 distinct CDR3 sequences. The CDR3 covers 12 residues. The sample comes from a study of T cells expressing NK-cell markers. Study-level information: Sequencing of TCR beta repertoires drew on sorted CD3+CD56+NKG2C+, CD3+CD56+NKG2C- and CD3+CD56-NKG2C+ T cells.

General study findings and limits: The CD3+CD56-NKG2C+ fraction of a few donors was likewise dominated by these clonotypes. Of the CD8+ T cells in more than five donors, roughly 1.0-7.0% belonged to dominant NKG2C+ clonotypes. The HCMV specificity of the expanded NKG2C+ T cell clones stayed unresolved.

The receptor comes from a man between 18 and 35 years old in good health. Input material: blood T cells: a sorted CD56 or NKG2C T cell subset, CD4+ or CD8+ T cells, or bulk PBMC T cells (not recorded which). The chain couples TRBV21-1 to TRBJ1-2. TRBV21-1 is a listed pseudogene. The CDR3 sequence: CASSTRGDGYTF.